This T cell receptor beta chain was sequenced in a study of blood T cell repertoires in COVID-19. About the study: There were acute and convalescent COVID-19 samples, and they came from the United States, Italy and Spain. The cDNA or gDNA used as material had been derived from T cells, B-cell-depleted T cells, or PBMCs.

Trimming took 6 bases from V and 8 from J; bases not matched to a gene: 18. This CDR3 region has 16 residues. Germline V lookup: CDR1 LNHDA, CDR2 SQIVND (reference sequence). As originally analysed: Amplifying reference gene primers gave estimates of nucleated cell counts. Method: immunoSEQ multiplex PCR; TCRdb's copy keeps in-frame clones and lacks some. V and J calls and clone size are copied from that table; D and trimming were computed from the DNA. The sample includes about 160,000 clones, 85% of them seen just once. The receptor comes from a human donor with acute or convalescent COVID-19. The donor label of this sample is uncertain. The sample taken for sequencing was peripheral blood. This rearrangement joins TRBV19 to TRBJ1-2, with TRBD1 matching over 7 bases. CDR3 nucleotides: TGTGCCAGTAGGACACAACGGGACAGCCGCCTCTGGGGCTACACCTTC. Its translation: CASRTQRDSRLWGYTF.